Many counts were recorded for the clone carrying this TCR beta chain. Its antigen is still unknown. The naive CD8 libraries originated from between roughly 18,000 and 1,100,000 sorted cells and drew on 10%, 30% or 50% RNA. The CDR3 length is 13 residues. Germline V gives CDR1 SGHKS, CDR2 YYEKEE (reference sequence). The V end was cut by 4 bases, the J end by 7 bases, with 12 bases between. The use of previously described methods and listed TCR primers produced the bulk TCR libraries. Using its own MiXCR run on the PCR reads, TCRdb lists one record per CDR3 protein. This repertoire shows over 600,000 distinct CDR3 sequences, about 20% found once; its top ten account for about 0.9%. The data originate from a study of molecular identifiers for immune sequencing clone quantification. Study-level information: For replicates, RNA isolated from about 19,000 or 110,000 naive CD8 cells was divided into five portions, of which four were sequenced.

Points from the study as a whole: Among 950,000 to 1,000,000 naive cells, as was reported, spiked Jurkat TCR RNA from one cell was detectable.

The TCR originated in a human donor in good health. Some libraries in this study had Jurkat cell RNA spiked in. V and J are TRBV5-5 and TRBJ2-1, with D perhaps matching TRBD1 (6 bases). Material: naive CD8+ T cells from blood, with Jurkat cell RNA spiked in. Stated subset: FACS-sorted CD8+CD4-CCR7+CD45RA+ naive T cells. The CDR3 sequence: CASSRPDRNEQFF. The CDR3 region has the DNA TGTGCCAGCAGCCGCCCGGACAGAAATGAGCAGTTCTTC. Complete variable domain (other parts from reference TRBV5-5 and TRBJ2-1): DAGVTQSPTHLIKTRGQQVTLRCSPISGHKSVSWYQQVLGQGPQFIFQYYEKEERGRGNFPDRFSARQFPNYSSELNVNALLLGDSALYLCASSRPDRNEQFFGPGTRLTVL.